This T cell receptor beta chain was captured in a study of blood T cell repertoires in COVID-19. As for the study in general: PBMCs, B-cell-depleted T cells, or T cells were the source of the cDNA or gDNA that made up the material.

Germline V gene lookup returns CDR1 SGHRS and CDR2 YFSETQ. The CDR3 totals 13 residues. Trimming removed 3 bases from V and 2 bases from J, with 6 bases in between. This clone was picked up a small number of times. The protocol was immunoSEQ multiplex PCR, while the TCRdb copy is restricted to in-frame clones and leaves out a portion. The sample includes around 260,000 clones, roughly 80% seen only once; the top ten take roughly 4.5%. The gene calls are TRBV5-1 and TRBJ2-1; D remains ambiguous. Specimen: peripheral blood. The sequence derives from a man aged 55-75 years who had recovered from COVID-19. CDR3: CASSYSTYNEQFF. The CDR3 nucleotides read TGCGCCAGCAGCTACTCCACCTACAATGAGCAGTTCTTC.